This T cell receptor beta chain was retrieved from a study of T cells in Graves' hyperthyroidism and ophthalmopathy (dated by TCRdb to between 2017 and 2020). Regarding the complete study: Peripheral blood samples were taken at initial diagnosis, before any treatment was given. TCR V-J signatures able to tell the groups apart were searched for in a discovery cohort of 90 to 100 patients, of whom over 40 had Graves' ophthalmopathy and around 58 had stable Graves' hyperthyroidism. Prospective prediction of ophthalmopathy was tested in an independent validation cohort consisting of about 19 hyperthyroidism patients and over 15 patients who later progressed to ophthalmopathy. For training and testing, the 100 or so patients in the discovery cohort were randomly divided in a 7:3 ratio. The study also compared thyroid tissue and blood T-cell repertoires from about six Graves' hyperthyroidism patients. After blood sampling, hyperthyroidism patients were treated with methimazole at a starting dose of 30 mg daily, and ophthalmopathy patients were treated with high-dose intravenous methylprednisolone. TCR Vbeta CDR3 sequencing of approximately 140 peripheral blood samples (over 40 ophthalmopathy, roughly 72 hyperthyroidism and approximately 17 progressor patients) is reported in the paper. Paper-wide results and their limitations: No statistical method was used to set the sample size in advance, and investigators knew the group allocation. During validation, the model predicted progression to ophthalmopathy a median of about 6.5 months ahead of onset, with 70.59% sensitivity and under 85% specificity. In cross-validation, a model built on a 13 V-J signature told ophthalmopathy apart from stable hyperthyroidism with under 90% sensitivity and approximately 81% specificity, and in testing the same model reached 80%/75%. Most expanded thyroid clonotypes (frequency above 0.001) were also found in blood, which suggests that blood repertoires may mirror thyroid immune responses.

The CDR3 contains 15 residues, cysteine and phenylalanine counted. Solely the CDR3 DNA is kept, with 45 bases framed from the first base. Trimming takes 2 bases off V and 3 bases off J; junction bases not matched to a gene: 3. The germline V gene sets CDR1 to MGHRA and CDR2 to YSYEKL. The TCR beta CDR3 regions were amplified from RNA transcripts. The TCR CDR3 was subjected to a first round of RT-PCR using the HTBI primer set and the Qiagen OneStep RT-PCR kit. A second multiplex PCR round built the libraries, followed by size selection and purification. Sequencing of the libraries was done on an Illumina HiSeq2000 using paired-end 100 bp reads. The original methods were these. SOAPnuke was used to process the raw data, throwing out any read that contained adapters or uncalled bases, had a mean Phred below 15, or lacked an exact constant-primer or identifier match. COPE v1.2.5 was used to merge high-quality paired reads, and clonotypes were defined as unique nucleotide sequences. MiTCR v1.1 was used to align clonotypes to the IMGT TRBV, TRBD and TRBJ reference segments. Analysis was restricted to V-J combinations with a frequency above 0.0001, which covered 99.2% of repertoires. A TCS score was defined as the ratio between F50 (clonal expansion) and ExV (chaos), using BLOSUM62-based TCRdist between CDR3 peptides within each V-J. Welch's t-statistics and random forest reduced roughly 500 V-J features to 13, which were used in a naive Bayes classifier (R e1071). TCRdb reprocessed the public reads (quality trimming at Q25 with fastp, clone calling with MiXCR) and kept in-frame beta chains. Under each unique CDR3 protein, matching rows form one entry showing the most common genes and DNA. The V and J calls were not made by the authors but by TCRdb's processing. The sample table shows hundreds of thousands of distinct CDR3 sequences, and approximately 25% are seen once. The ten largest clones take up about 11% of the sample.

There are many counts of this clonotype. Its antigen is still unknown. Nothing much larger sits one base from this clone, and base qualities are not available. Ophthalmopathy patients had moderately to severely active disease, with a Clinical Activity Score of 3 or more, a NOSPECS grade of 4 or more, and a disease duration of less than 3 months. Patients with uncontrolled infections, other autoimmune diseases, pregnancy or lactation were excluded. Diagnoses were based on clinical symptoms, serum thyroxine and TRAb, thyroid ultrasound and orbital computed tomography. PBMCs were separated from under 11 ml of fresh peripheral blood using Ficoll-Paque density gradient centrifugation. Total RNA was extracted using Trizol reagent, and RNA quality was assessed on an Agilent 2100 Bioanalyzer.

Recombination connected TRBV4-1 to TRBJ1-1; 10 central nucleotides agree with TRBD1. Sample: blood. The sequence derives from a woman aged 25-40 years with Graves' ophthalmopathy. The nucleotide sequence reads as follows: TGCGCCAGCAGCCAATCAGGACAGGGGGACACTGAAGCTTTCTTT. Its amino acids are CASSQSGQGDTEAFF.